The sample holds a few counts of the clone carrying this T cell receptor beta chain. Its matching antigen is unknown. The source of the sample is a study of naive and memory T cell subsets. Points from the study as a whole: A clonotype means one alpha or beta sequence, not an alpha/beta pair. Diversity fell and Gini index rose from naive through CM, EM, EMRA.

Losses at the gene ends were 7 bases for V and 9 bases for J; bases not matched to a gene: 8. The germline V gene encodes CDR1 MRHNA and CDR2 SNTAGT. The CDR3 sequence is 14 residues long. An equimolar mix of two oligonucleotides served as the beta constant-region primer for TRBC1 and TRBC2. From the UMI-ligation and nested PCR reads, TCRdb called clonotypes with MiXCR, one entry per CDR3 protein. The repertoire holds about 85,000 distinct CDR3 sequences, with about an eighth as singletons. The genes are TRBV6-4 and TRBJ2-1; 11 bases align to TRBD2. Sequencing was carried out using central memory CD4+ T cells from blood. The receptor was isolated from a human donor in good health. The CDR3 nucleotides read TGTGCCAGCACGGAGTTAGCGGGAGGGGGTGAGCAGTTCTTC. The encoded protein is CASTELAGGGEQFF.